The T cell receptor beta chain described here comes from a study of T cell responses to AZD1222 COVID-19 vaccine. Regarding the study as a whole: Clonal diversity was possibly underestimated; the donors were predominantly white British and more often female.

This clone was seen a few times. What it recognizes is unknown. The CDR3 covers 13 residues. Between the trimmed V and J ends, which lost 3 bases and 7 bases, there was a span of 10 bases. Germline CDR1 is SNHLY and CDR2 is FYNNEI. Clones were read by immunoSEQ multiplex PCR, and TCRdb kept only the in-frame ones, dropping some. The data hold roughly 160,000 clones, with about 91% observed a single time. The sequence derives from an adult who received the AZD1222 COVID-19 vaccine. This specimen was peripheral blood, taken 28 days after the second AZD1222 dose. The chain links TRBV2 to TRBJ1-5; D gene unclear. Here the CDR3 reads CASSEGAGQPQHF. CDR3 DNA: TGTGCCAGCAGTGAGGGAGCCGGGCAGCCCCAGCATTTT.